This T cell receptor beta chain was recovered during a study of long-term antiretroviral therapy in people with HIV. immunoSEQ v3.0 was run at survey level. Samples were sequenced targeting about 40,000-50,000 T-cell genomes each. Only in-frame clones appear in the TCRdb table, and some are missing; sequencing was by immunoSEQ multiplex PCR. The sample includes roughly 16,000 clones, under 80% of them seen just once. The V gene's germline CDR1 is MNHNY and CDR2 SVGAGI (reference sequence). V lost 5 bases and J lost 0; bases outside the gene matches: 3. This CDR3 has 14 residues. For this clone: The target antigen is unknown.

Study-wide findings and caveats: Clones expanded before ART dominated the repertoire at all time points. Whereas controls had wider CDR3 length ranges, HIV repertoires had narrower ones. Diversity increased after ART yet remained lower than in transplant donor controls.

Specimen: unsorted PBMCs, collected roughly 2.1 years before starting antiretroviral therapy. The V call is TRBV6-6, the J call TRBJ1-1; 7 bases are shared with TRBD1. The clonotype was recovered from a man between 25 and 39 years old with HIV. The CDR3 DNA sequence: TGTGCCAGCAGTGGGGACAGACTGAACACTGAAGCTTTCTTT. Its protein product is CASSGDRLNTEAFF.